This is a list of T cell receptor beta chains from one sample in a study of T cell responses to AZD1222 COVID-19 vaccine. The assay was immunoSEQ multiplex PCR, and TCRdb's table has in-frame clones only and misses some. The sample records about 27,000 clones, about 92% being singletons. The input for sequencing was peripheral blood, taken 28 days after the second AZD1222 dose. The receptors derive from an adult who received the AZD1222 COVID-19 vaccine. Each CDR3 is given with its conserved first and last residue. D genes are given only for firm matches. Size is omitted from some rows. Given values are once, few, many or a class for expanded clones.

TGCGCCAGCAGCCGTGAGAGCGGGAGCTCCAATGAGCAGTTCTTC	CASSRESGSSNEQFF	TRBV5-1	TRBJ2-1	NA	15	TRBD2
TGTGCCAGCAGCCACGCGGGCGGAAAGCAGTTCTTC	CASSHAGGKQFF	TRBV3-1/TRBV3-2	TRBJ2-1	NA	12	NA
TGTGCCATCAGTGAGGGGGTACTGAACACTGAAGCTTTCTTT	CAISEGVLNTEAFF	TRBV10-3	TRBJ1-1	NA	14	NA
TGTGCCTGGAGTAGGACTATGAACACCGGGGAGCTGTTTTTT	CAWSRTMNTGELFF	TRBV30	TRBJ2-2	NA	14	NA
TGTGCCATCAGCCCCCACGGAACTACCGCCTACGAGCAGTACTTC	CAISPHGTTAYEQYF	TRBV10-3	TRBJ2-7	NA	15	NA
TGTGCCAGCAGCTCAGGGGTTTATACGCAGTATTTT	CASSSGVYTQYF	TRBV25-1	TRBJ2-3	NA	12	NA
TGTGCCAGCAGTTCTCCAGGGAGGGAGATAAATGGCTACACCTTC	CASSSPGREINGYTF	TRBV28	TRBJ1-2	NA	15	NA
TGTGCCAGCAGCTCCTACGGCGGGAGGGCCTTTAATGAGCAGTTCTTC	CASSSYGGRAFNEQFF	TRBV9	TRBJ2-1	once	16	TRBD2
TGTGCCAGCAGCCCTTGGAGTGGGTCACCCCTCCACTTT	CASSPWSGSPLHF	TRBV27	TRBJ1-6	NA	13	NA
TGTGCCAGCGCACTTGCAACTAATGAAAAACTGTTTTTT	CASALATNEKLFF	TRBV12-3/TRBV12-4	TRBJ1-4	NA	13	NA
TGTGCCAGCAGGCGACTGGAGAACACTGAAGCTTTCTTT	CASRRLENTEAFF	TRBV6-5	TRBJ1-1	NA	13	NA
TGTGCCAGCAGTCCCGGAGGGATGAACACTGAAGCTTTCTTT	CASSPGGMNTEAFF	TRBV7-2	TRBJ1-1	NA	14	NA
TGCGCCAGCAGCCCGGGGGCCGGGACAGGGGACACCGGGGAGCTGTTTTTT	CASSPGAGTGDTGELFF	TRBV5-1	TRBJ2-2	NA	17	TRBD1
TGTGCCAGCAGCTTGATGTTCCAGGGGAACTATGGCTACACCTTC	CASSLMFQGNYGYTF	TRBV5-5	TRBJ1-2	NA	15	NA
TGTGCCAGCAGTTTAATTGACAGAAACACTGAAGCTTTCTTT	CASSLIDRNTEAFF	TRBV27	TRBJ1-1	NA	14	NA
TGCGCCAGCAGCTTAGCGGGGGACTACAATGAGCAGTTCTTC	CASSLAGDYNEQFF	TRBV5-1	TRBJ2-1	once	14	TRBD2
TGTGCCAGCACTTTAACCCTCCTACGTCTGGCTTTCTTT	CASTLTLLRLAFF	TRBV6-6	TRBJ1-1	NA	13	NA
TGTGCCAGCAGTATTGGACGGGGAAACACCATATATTTT	CASSIGRGNTIYF	TRBV6-5	TRBJ1-3	NA	13	NA
TGCGCCAGCAGCCTCCATAATCCCCCGAACACTGAAGCTTTCTTT	CASSLHNPPNTEAFF	TRBV4-3	TRBJ1-1	NA	15	NA
TGTGCCAGCAGCTTAAACCCAAGGGTCAATGAGCAGTTCTTC	CASSLNPRVNEQFF	TRBV7-3	TRBJ2-1	once	14	NA
TGCGCCAGCAGCCGAGGGGGACAGGGGTTTCGCAATGAGCAGTTCTTC	CASSRGGQGFRNEQFF	TRBV4-3	TRBJ2-1	NA	16	TRBD1
TGTGCCAGCAGCGTCGGACAGGGGGCCAGGTGGACCACTGAAGCTTTCTTT	CASSVGQGARWTTEAFF	TRBV9	TRBJ1-1	NA	17	TRBD1
TGTGCCACCAGCACCACCGGCAGCGGGAGAATTTACTACAATGAGCAGTTCTTC	CATSTTGSGRIYYNEQFF	TRBV15	TRBJ2-1	NA	18	TRBD2
TGTGCCAGTAGTACCCCGGGACAGGGAGGATTCTACGAGCAGTACTTC	CASSTPGQGGFYEQYF	TRBV19	TRBJ2-7	NA	16	TRBD1
TGTGCCAGCAGCCAAGATCTAACAGGGCCTCACAATGAGCAGTTCTTC	CASSQDLTGPHNEQFF	TRBV3-1/TRBV3-2	TRBJ2-1	NA	16	NA
TGTGCCACCATTCCTCGGGAGGCCCTAGTGGGAAACATTCAGTACTTC	CATIPREALVGNIQYF	TRBV24-1	TRBJ2-4	NA	16	TRBD2
TGTGCCTGGAGTGTACCAGGGGATAGCAATCAGCCCCAGCATTTT	CAWSVPGDSNQPQHF	TRBV30	TRBJ1-5	NA	15	NA
TGTGCCAGCAGTTTGATCCTCAGCCGGGAGCTGTTTTTT	CASSLILSRELFF	TRBV27	TRBJ2-2	NA	13	NA
TGTGCCAGCAGTGACTTGGGGACAGTTAACTATGGCTACACCTTC	CASSDLGTVNYGYTF	TRBV2	TRBJ1-2	NA	15	TRBD1
TGTGCCAGCAGCTCCCTGGGACAGGGTCTGTCACCCCTCCACTTT	CASSSLGQGLSPLHF	TRBV7-8	TRBJ1-6	NA	15	TRBD1
TGTGCCAGCTCATCCGGACAGGGGAGTATGTATGGCTACACCTTC	CASSSGQGSMYGYTF	TRBV18	TRBJ1-2	once	15	TRBD1
TGTGCCAGCGGTGGCAGGGCATACAATGAGCAGTTCTTC	CASGGRAYNEQFF	TRBV19	TRBJ2-1	NA	13	NA
TGTGCCAGCAGTTTAGGGCAGGGCAATCAGCCCCAGCATTTT	CASSLGQGNQPQHF	TRBV28	TRBJ1-5	NA	14	NA
TGTGCCAGCAGACCCGCCGGGGGAGGCACAGATACGCAGTATTTT	CASRPAGGGTDTQYF	TRBV9	TRBJ2-3	NA	15	NA
TGTGCCAGCCAGAAAGGGAGAACCTACGAGCAGTACTTC	CASQKGRTYEQYF	TRBV6-5	TRBJ2-7	NA	13	NA
TGTGCCACCACCCCTAACACTGAAGCTTTCTTT	CATTPNTEAFF	TRBV24-1	TRBJ1-1	NA	11	NA
TGTGCCAGCAGCTTAGATGGGGGTCGCAATCAGCCCCAGCATTTT	CASSLDGGRNQPQHF	TRBV11-2	TRBJ1-5	NA	15	NA
TGTGCCAGCAGCTTAGAGGGATATCCCTATAATTCACCCCTCCACTTT	CASSLEGYPYNSPLHF	TRBV7-2	TRBJ1-6	NA	16	NA
TGCAGTGCTAGTAGGCTGACAGGGGTTACTGAAGCTTTCTTT	CSASRLTGVTEAFF	TRBV20-1	TRBJ1-1	few	14	TRBD1
TGTGCCAGCAGTTCCAGCGGCACAGATACGCAGTATTTT	CASSSSGTDTQYF	TRBV12-3/TRBV12-4	TRBJ2-3	NA	13	NA
TGTGCCAGTAGTCCTCGAGGTGGTAGCGGGAGGGTCAGAGAGCAGTACTTC	CASSPRGGSGRVREQYF	TRBV19	TRBJ2-7	NA	17	TRBD2
TGTGCCAGCAGCTTAGAGGCAGGGGTCGAGCAGTACTTC	CASSLEAGVEQYF	TRBV13	TRBJ2-7	NA	13	NA
TGTGCCAGCAGTTTAGAAGGGGACAACTATGGCTACACCTTC	CASSLEGDNYGYTF	TRBV28	TRBJ1-2	NA	14	NA
TGTGCCATCAGTGAGTCTACAGGGGCTAATGAAAAACTGTTTTTT	CAISESTGANEKLFF	TRBV10-3	TRBJ1-4	once	15	TRBD1
TGTGCCAGCAGCCGAGAGCGGAACCAGCCCCAGCATTTT	CASSRERNQPQHF	TRBV4-2	TRBJ1-5	NA	13	NA
TGTGCCAGCTCACCACCAGGGGCAACTGGAAACACCATATATTTT	CASSPPGATGNTIYF	TRBV18	TRBJ1-3	NA	15	NA